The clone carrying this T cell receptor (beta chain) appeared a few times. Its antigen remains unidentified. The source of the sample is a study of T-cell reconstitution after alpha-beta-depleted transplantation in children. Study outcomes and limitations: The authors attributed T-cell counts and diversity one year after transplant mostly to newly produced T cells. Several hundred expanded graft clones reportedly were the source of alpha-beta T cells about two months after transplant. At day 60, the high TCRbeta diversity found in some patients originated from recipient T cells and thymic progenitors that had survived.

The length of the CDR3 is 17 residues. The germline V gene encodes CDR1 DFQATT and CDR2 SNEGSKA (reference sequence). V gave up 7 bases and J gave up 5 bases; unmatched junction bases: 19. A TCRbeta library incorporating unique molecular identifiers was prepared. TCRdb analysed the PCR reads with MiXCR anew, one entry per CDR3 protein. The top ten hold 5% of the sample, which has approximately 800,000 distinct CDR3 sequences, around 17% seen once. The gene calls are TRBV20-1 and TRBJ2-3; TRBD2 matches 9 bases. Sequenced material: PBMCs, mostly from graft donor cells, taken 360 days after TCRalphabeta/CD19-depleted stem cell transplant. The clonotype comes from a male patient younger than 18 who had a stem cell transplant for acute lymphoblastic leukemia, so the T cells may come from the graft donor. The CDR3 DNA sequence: TGCAGTGGCGACCAATGGGTAGCGGGAGAGGGAGGAGATACGCAGTATTTT. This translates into CSGDQWVAGEGGDTQYF.